These 4 T cell receptor beta chains originate from one sample sequenced in a study of technical replicates of blood from a few donors. Data came from immunoSEQ multiplex PCR; TCRdb stores just in-frame clones and leaves some out. This sample has about 76,000 clones, with approximately 97% found just once. The source material was T cells isolated from PBMCs. These receptors were obtained from a human donor in good health.

J is TRBJ2-7 and V is TRBV6-1, with 9 bases that match TRBD2. CDR3 size: 14 residues. The germline CDR1 and CDR2 sequences are MNHNS and SASEGT. The trim removed 4 bases at V and 3 bases at J, leaving 4 bases unmatched. CDR3 nucleotides: TGTGCCAGCAGTGTGGGACTAGCAAACTACGAGCAGTACTTC. Amino acids: CASSVGLANYEQYF.

This chain joins TRBV15 and TRBJ1-5; a possible D gene is TRBD1 (5 bases). Looked up from germline, CDR1 is LNHNV and CDR2 is YYDKDF (reference sequence). V lost 1 base and J lost 0, with 10 bases in between. The CDR3 spans 16 residues. The CDR3 protein is CATSRVGRGSNQPQHF. Written as DNA, the CDR3 is TGTGCCACCAGCAGAGTGGGGCGGGGTAGCAATCAGCCCCAGCATTTT.

The chain has TRBV7-9 and TRBJ2-7, with TRBD2 as a possible D gene (5 bases). Germline-derived CDR1 and CDR2 are SEHNR and FQNEAQ (reference sequence). The V end was cut by 3 bases, the J end by 3 bases, with 15 bases between. The CDR3 spans 15 residues. CDR3 protein: CASSLKVGVRYEQYF. The CDR3 DNA follows: TGTGCCAGCAGCTTGAAGGTCGGGGTTCGCTACGAGCAGTACTTC.

V usage is TRBV6-1 and J usage is TRBJ2-5; a possible D gene is TRBD1 (6 bases). V lost 3 bases and J lost 3, with 8 bases in between. The germline V gene encodes CDR1 MNHNS and CDR2 SASEGT. The CDR3 runs 13 residues. The CDR3, as DNA: TGTGCCAGCAGTGACTCAGGGGAAGAGACCCAGTACTTC. Translating it yields CASSDSGEETQYF.